These 14 T cell receptor beta chains were sequenced from one sample in a study of cytomegalovirus exposure and HLA in healthy donors. Use of 60 Vbeta and 13 Jbeta primers characterized the PCR. Some clones are missing from TCRdb's copy, which holds only in-frame ones; the method was immunoSEQ multiplex PCR. The sample includes more than 200,000 clones, roughly 68% of them seen just once. Sequenced sample: PBMCs. These receptors were obtained from a man between 35 and 55 years old in good health and CMV-seropositive.

The rearrangement joins TRBV7-3 to TRBJ2-1, with D perhaps matching TRBD2 (5 bases). CDR1 SGHTA and CDR2 FQGTGA come from the germline V gene. Trimming pared 3 bases from V and 2 bases from J, leaving 11 bases between. The CDR3 extends over 15 amino acids. The CDR3 protein is CASSFTGSAYNEQFF. CDR3 sequence (DNA): TGTGCCAGCAGCTTTACGGGGAGCGCCTACAATGAGCAGTTCTTC.

The rearrangement uses TRBV20-1 and TRBJ2-3, with D unclear. Germline loops: CDR1 DFQATT, CDR2 SNEGSKA (reference sequence). Trimming took off 8 bases at V and 4 bases at J, with 10 bases between the two ends. The CDR3 is 11 amino acids. CDR3 sequence: CSIERADTQYF. In DNA form, the CDR3 reads TGCAGTATAGAACGAGCAGATACGCAGTATTTT.

The chain links TRBV28 to TRBJ1-1; D is undetermined. Trimming pared 5 bases from V and 3 bases from J, leaving 16 bases between. The CDR3 is made up of 15 amino acids. CDR1 is MDHEN, CDR2 SYDVKM, per germline. In DNA, the CDR3 is TGTGCCAGCAGTCCCCCGGTTGAAGGAGACACTGAAGCTTTCTTT. It codes for CASSPPVEGDTEAFF.

This rearrangement joins TRBV7-8 to TRBJ1-3, with 8 positions matching TRBD1. CDR1 and CDR2 (germline): SGHVS, FQNEAQ. With V trimmed by 5 bases and J by 6 bases, 18 bases remained unmatched. The CDR3 has 18 residues. The CDR3: CASSIRAPGGAGPNTIYF. Written as DNA, the CDR3 is TGTGCCAGCAGCATCCGCGCTCCAGGGGGCGCGGGTCCAAACACCATATATTTT.

The chain combines TRBV27 with TRBJ2-1; D might be TRBD1 (5 bases). V was pared by 0 bases and J by 6 bases, with 15 bases between. CDR3 length: 16 amino acids. CDR1 MNHEY and CDR2 SMNVEV come from the germline V gene (reference sequence). CDR3 in amino acids: CASSLSGPIPLNEQFF. The CDR3 nucleotides are TGTGCCAGCAGTTTATCGGGGCCAATACCTCTCAATGAGCAGTTCTTC.

The V call is TRBV5-1, the J call TRBJ2-3; 8 bases align to TRBD2. The CDR3 is made up of 14 amino acids. J gave up 3 bases and V 4 bases, and 4 bases lay outside the gene matches. Germline V gene data show CDR1 as SGHRS and CDR2 as YFSETQ. In DNA form, the CDR3 reads TGCGCCAGCAGCATGGGACTAGAAACAGATACGCAGTATTTT. Encoded protein: CASSMGLETDTQYF.

The chain recombines TRBV2 with TRBJ1-4; D is unclear. Trimming took off 3 bases at V and 0 bases at J, with 5 bases between the two ends. The CDR3 runs to 14 residues. Germline V lookup: CDR1 SNHLY, CDR2 FYNNEI. The CDR3 spells CASSDSATNEKLFF. Here the CDR3 DNA reads TGTGCCAGCAGTGACAGCGCAACTAATGAAAAACTGTTTTTT.

The chain combines TRBV6-5 with TRBJ1-2; D is unclear. Germline-derived CDR1 and CDR2 are MNHEY and SVGAGI. V shed 4 bases and J shed 4 bases, with 10 bases lying between them. CDR3 length: 13 residues. Written as DNA, the CDR3 is TGTGCCAGCAGTTCGGAACAGCTCTATGGCTACACCTTC. This sequence encodes CASSSEQLYGYTF.

This clone has a handful of counts. The chain uses TRBV5-4 and TRBJ2-7, with TRBD2 matching 10 bases. The V gene's germline CDR1 is SGHNT and CDR2 YYREEE (reference sequence). This CDR3 comprises 14 residues. Trimming took 3 bases from V and 6 from J; bases not matched to a gene: 6. Here the CDR3 DNA reads TGTGCCAGCAGCTACAGCGGGGGGGCGAGCGAGCAGTACTTC. This codes for CASSYSGGASEQYF. The full variable domain, with the rest looked up from reference TRBV5-4 and TRBJ2-7, is ETGVTQSPTHLIKTRGQQVTLRCSSQSGHNTVSWYQQALGQGPQFIFQYYREEENGRGNFPPRFSGLQFPNYSSELNVNALELDDSALYLCASSYSGGASEQYFGPGTRLTVT.

The chain uses TRBV11-3 and TRBJ2-2; tentative D call: TRBD1 (6 bases). This CDR3 has 15 amino acids. V dropped 3 bases and J dropped 3 bases, with 11 bases sitting between them. CDR1 SGHNT and CDR2 YENEEA come from the germline V gene. CDR3 residues: CASSFRGGHTGELFF. CDR3 nucleotide sequence: TGTGCCAGCAGCTTTCGAGGGGGACACACCGGGGAGCTGTTTTTT.

The chain links TRBV28 to TRBJ1-1; unclear D gene. CDR1 and CDR2 (germline): MDHEN, SYDVKM. Deletions cut 6 bases from V and 4 bases from J, with 21 bases between. This CDR3 region has 16 residues. CDR3 sequence (DNA): TGTGCCAGCAGCCCAGTCCTGGAGCTACAAGGCACTGAAGCTTTCTTT. This codes for CASSPVLELQGTEAFF.

The gene calls are TRBV23-1 and TRBJ2-3; D is perhaps TRBD2 (6 bases). TRBV23-1 carries the ORF label, with uncertain function. The CDR3 has 15 amino acids. V lost 6 bases, J lost 0 bases, and 13 bases lay in between. The CDR3 protein is CASRAGGDSTDTQYF. DNA for the CDR3: TGCGCCAGCAGGGCTGGCGGGGATAGCACAGATACGCAGTATTTT.

V usage is TRBV6-5 and J usage is TRBJ1-6; perhaps TRBD1 as D (6 bases). CDR3 length: 13 residues. CDR1 MNHEY and CDR2 SVGAGI come from the germline V gene. The CDR3 here is CATRGSYNSPLHF. The CDR3 region has the DNA TGTGCTACAAGGGGGTCCTATAATTCACCCCTCCACTTT.

This chain's CDR3 is CASSSGFRGNQPQHF. DNA for the CDR3: TGTGCCAGCAGTTCAGGGTTTAGGGGCAATCAGCCCCAGCATTTT. The V call is TRBV6-5, the J call TRBJ1-5; the D gene is possibly TRBD1 (5 bases). The V gene's germline CDR1 is MNHEY and CDR2 SVGAGI. The CDR3 totals 15 residues. The V gene lost 4 bases and the J gene lost 2 bases, with 12 bases spanning the gap.